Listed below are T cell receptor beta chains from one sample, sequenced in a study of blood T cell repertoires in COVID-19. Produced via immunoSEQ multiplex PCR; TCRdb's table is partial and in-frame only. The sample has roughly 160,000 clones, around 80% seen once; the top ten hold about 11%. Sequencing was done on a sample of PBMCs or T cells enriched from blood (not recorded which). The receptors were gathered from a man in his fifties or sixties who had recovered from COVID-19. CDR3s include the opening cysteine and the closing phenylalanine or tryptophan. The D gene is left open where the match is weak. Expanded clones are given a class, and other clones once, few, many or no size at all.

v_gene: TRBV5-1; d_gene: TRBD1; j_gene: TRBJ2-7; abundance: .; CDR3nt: TGCGCCAGCGGGGACAGTTCGTGGGATGAGCAGTACTTC; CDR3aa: CASGDSSWDEQYF
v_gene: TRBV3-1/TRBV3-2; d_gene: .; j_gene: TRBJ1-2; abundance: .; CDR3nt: TGTGCCAGCAGCACTCTGGACAGCTCCTATGGCTACACCTTC; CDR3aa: CASSTLDSSYGYTF
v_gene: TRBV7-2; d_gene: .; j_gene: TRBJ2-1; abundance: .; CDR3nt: TGTGCCAGCAGCTTATATCAGGATGGCAATGAGCAGTTCTTC; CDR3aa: CASSLYQDGNEQFF
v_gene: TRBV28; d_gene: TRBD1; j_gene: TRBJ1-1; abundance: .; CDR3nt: TGTGCCAGCAGTTTATGGGGACAGGGGAACACTGAAGCTTTCTTT; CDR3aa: CASSLWGQGNTEAFF
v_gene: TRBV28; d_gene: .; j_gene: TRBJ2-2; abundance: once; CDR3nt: TGTGCCAGCAGTTTACTATGGGGGGGGCCCAGCGGGGAGCTGTTTTTT; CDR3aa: CASSLLWGGPSGELFF
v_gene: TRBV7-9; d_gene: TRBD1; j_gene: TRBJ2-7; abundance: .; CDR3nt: TGTGCCAGCAGCGCCCCGAGACAGGGGGCTTACGAGCAGTACTTC; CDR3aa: CASSAPRQGAYEQYF
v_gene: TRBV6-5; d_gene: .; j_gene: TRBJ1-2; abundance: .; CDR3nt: TGTGCCAGCAGTTACTCGGGGGGTTTGTCTAACTATGGCTACACCTTC; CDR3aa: CASSYSGGLSNYGYTF
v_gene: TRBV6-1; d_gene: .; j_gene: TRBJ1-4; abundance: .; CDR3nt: TGTGCCAGCAGTGACACAGGGTGGGATGAAAAACTGTTTTTT; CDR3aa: CASSDTGWDEKLFF
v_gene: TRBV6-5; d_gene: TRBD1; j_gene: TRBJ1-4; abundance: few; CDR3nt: TGTGCCAGCAGAACGACAGGGGTTGGGGGTGAAAAACTGTTTTTT; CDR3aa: CASRTTGVGGEKLFF
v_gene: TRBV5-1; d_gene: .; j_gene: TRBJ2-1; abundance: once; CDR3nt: TGCGCCAGCAGCAACCGGATGGCACAGGGCAATGAGCAGTTCTTC; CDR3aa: CASSNRMAQGNEQFF
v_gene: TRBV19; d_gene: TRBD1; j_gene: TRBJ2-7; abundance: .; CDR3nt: TGTGCCAGTAGTGCGGACAGGGGGCACGACGAGCAGTACTTC; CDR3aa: CASSADRGHDEQYF
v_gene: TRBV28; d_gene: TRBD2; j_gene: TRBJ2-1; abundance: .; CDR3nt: TGTGCCAGCAGTTCCGGGACTAGCCTGAATGAGCAGTTCTTC; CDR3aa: CASSSGTSLNEQFF
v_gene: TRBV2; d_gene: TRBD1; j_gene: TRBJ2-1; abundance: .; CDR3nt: TGTGCCAGCTCCGACAGGGGTTACAATGAGCAGTTCTTC; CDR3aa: CASSDRGYNEQFF
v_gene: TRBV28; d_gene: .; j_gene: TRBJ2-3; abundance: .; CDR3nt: TGTGCCAGCAGAACGACACATAGCACAGATACGCAGTATTTT; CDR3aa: CASRTTHSTDTQYF
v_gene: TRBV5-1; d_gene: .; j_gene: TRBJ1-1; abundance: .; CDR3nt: TGCGCCAGCTCCCAGGCTCCCGCCGCTAATATTGAAGCTTTCTTT; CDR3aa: CASSQAPAANIEAFF
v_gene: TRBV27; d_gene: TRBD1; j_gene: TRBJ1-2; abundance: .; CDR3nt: TGTGCCAGCTGGCACAGGGGGAGCAACTATGGCTACACCTTC; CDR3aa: CASWHRGSNYGYTF
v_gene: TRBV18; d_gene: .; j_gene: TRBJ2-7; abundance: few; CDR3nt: TGTGCCAGCTCACCGTACCGGGACACTACCTACGAGCAGTACTTC; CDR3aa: CASSPYRDTTYEQYF
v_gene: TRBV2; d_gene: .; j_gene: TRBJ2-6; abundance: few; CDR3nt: TGTGCCAGCAGTGACTGGAGCTCTGGGGCCAACGTCCTGACTTTC; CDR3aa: CASSDWSSGANVLTF
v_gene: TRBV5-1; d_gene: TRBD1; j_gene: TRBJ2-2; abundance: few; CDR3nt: TGCGCCAGCAGCCCTCGGACAGGGGGTACCGGGGAGCTGTTTTTT; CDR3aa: CASSPRTGGTGELFF
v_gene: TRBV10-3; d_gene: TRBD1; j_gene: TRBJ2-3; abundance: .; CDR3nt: TGTGCCATCAGTGATCCCCCGGGACAGGCATCAGATACGCAGTATTTT; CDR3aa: CAISDPPGQASDTQYF
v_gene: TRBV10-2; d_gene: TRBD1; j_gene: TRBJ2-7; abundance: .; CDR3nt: TGCGCCAGCAGACAGGGGAATCTAGGCTACGAGCAGTACTTC; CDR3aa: CASRQGNLGYEQYF
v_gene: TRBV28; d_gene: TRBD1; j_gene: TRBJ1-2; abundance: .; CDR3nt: TGTGCCAGCAGTTCAGGGGGCGACTACGGTGGCTACACCTTC; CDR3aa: CASSSGGDYGGYTF
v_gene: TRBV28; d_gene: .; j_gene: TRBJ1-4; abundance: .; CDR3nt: TGTGCCAGCAGAGACAACCTTAATGAAAAACTGTTTTTT; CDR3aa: CASRDNLNEKLFF
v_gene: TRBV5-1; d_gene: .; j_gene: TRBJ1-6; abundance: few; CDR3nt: TGCGCCAGCAGCTTGGAAATACAGGGATCGAGTTCACCCCTCCACTTT; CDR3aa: CASSLEIQGSSSPLHF
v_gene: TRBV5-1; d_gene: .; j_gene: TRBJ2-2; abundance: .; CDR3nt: TGCGCCAGCAGCTTGTCAGGCAGGGAGGCCGCCGGGGAGCTGTTTTTT; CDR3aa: CASSLSGREAAGELFF
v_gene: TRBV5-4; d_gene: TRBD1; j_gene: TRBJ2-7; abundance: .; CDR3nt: TGTGCCAGCAGCCCGGAACAGGGGGGATCCTACGAGCAGTACTTC; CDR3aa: CASSPEQGGSYEQYF
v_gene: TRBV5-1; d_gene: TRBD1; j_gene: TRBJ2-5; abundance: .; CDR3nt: TGCGCCAGCAGCCTCTCCGGGACAGCCACCCAAGAGACCCAGTACTTC; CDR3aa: CASSLSGTATQETQYF
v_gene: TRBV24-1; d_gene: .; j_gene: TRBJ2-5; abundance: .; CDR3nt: TGTGCCACCAGTGACCCCTCAGGGGCGGGAGAGACCCAGTACTTC; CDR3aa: CATSDPSGAGETQYF
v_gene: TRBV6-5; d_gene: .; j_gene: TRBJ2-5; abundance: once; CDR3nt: TGTGCCAGCAGTTACGGGACAAACCAAGAGACCCAGTACTTC; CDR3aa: CASSYGTNQETQYF
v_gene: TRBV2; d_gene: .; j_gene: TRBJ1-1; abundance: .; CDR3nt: TGTGCCAGCAGTGCGACAGGAGAGAACACTGAAGCTTTCTTT; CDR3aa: CASSATGENTEAFF
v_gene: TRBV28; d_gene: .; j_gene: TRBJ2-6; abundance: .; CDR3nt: TGTGCCAGCAGTTACAGCTTCCTGACTTTC; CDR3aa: CASSYSFLTF
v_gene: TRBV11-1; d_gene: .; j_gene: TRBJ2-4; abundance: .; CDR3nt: TGTGCCAGCAGCGCTTTGAGCGGCAAAAACATTCAGTACTTC; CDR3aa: CASSALSGKNIQYF
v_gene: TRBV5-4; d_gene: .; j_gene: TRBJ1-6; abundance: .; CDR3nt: TGTGCCAGCAGCTTGGGCCGGGGAGCGGCTAATTCACCCCTCCACTTT; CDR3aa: CASSLGRGAANSPLHF
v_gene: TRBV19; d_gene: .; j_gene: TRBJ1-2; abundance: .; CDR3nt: TGTGCCAGTAGTTCAGACAGGATCCACTATGGCTACACCTTC; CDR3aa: CASSSDRIHYGYTF
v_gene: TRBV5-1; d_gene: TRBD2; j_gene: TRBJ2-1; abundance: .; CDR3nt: TGCGCCAGCAGCCCGCGGGCGGGGGGGCTTGGGAATGAGCAGTTCTTC; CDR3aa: CASSPRAGGLGNEQFF
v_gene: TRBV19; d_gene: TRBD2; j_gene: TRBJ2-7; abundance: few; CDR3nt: TGTGCCAGTAGTCTGGCGGGAGGGCCTTACGAGCAGTACTTC; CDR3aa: CASSLAGGPYEQYF
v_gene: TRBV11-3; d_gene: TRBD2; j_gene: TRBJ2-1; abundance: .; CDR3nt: TGTGCCAGCAGCTTATCGGCGGGAGGAACCCATGAGCAGTTCTTC; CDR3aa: CASSLSAGGTHEQFF
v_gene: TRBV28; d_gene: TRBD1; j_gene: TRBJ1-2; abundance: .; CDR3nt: TGTGCCAGCAGTTCCACCGGACAGGGAAATGGCTACACCTTC; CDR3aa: CASSSTGQGNGYTF
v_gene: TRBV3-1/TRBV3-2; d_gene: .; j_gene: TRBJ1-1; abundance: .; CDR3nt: TGTGCCAGCAGCCTGGACAGTATTCCGACTGAAGCTTTCTTT; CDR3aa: CASSLDSIPTEAFF
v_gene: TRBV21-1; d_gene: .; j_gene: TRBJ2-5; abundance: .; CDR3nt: TGTGCCAGCAGCAAACGGGGGGCGCATCGGGAGACCCAGTACTTC; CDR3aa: CASSKRGAHRETQYF
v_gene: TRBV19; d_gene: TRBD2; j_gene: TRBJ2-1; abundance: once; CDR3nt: TGTGCCAGTAGCGACCCCCGGGAGGGATACAATGAGCAGTTCTTC; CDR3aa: CASSDPREGYNEQFF
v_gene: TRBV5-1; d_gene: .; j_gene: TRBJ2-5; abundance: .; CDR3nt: TGCGCCAGCAGCGCGGTGTCAGGACTCCAAGAGACCCAGTACTTC; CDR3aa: CASSAVSGLQETQYF
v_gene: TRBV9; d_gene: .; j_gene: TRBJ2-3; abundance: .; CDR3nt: TGTGCCAGCAGCGCAGACTCGAGCGCCACAGATACGCAGTATTTT; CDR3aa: CASSADSSATDTQYF
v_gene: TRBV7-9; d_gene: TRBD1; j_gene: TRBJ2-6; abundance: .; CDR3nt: TGTGCCAGCAGCTTAGGACAGGGGCGATCCGGGGCCAACGTCCTGACTTTC; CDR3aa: CASSLGQGRSGANVLTF
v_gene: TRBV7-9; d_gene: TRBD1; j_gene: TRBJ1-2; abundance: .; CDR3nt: TGTGCCAGCAGCTCTATGCCTGGACCGGACAGGGAAAATGGCTACACCTTC; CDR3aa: CASSSMPGPDRENGYTF
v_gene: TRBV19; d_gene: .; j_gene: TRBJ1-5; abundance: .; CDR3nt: TGTGCCACAACAGGGTACAATCAGCCCCAGCATTTT; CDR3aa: CATTGYNQPQHF
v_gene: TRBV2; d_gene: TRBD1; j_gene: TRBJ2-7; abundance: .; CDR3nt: TGTGCCAGCATGGGACAGCCCTACGAGCAGTACTTC; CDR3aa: CASMGQPYEQYF
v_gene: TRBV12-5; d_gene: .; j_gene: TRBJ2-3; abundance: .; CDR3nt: TGTGCTAGTGGTCAAGACTCTGGTACGCAGTATTTT; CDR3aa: CASGQDSGTQYF
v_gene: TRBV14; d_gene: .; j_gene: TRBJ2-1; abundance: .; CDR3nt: TGTGCCAGCAGCCCCCTTAGGGGGGGCGGTGAGCAGTTCTTC; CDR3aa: CASSPLRGGGEQFF
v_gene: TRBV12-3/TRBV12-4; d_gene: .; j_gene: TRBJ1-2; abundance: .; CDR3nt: TGTGCCAGCAGTTTTACAGGGACCTATGGCTACACCTTC; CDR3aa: CASSFTGTYGYTF
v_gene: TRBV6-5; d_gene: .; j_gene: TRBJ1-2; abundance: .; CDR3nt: TGTGCCAGCAGGGTACCCGGGGTTTCGGGTTATGGCTACACCTTC; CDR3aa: CASRVPGVSGYGYTF
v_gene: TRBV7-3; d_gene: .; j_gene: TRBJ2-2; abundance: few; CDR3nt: TGTGCCAGCAGCCGCCTAGCGACGGGAGCCACCGGGGAGCTGTTTTTT; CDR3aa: CASSRLATGATGELFF